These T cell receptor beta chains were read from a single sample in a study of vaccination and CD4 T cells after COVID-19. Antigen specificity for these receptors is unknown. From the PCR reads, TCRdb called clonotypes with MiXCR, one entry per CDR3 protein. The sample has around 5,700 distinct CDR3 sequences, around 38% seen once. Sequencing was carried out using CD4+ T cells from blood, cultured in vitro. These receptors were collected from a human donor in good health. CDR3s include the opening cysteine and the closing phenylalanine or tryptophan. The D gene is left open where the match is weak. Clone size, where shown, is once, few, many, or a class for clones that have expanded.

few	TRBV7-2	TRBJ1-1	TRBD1	CASSTRQGRTEAFF	TGTGCCAGCAGCACGCGACAGGGGCGGACTGAAGCTTTCTTT
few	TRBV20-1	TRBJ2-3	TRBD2	CSATPVSGGAPDTQYF	TGCAGTGCCACCCCAGTTAGCGGGGGGGCCCCAGATACGCAGTATTTT
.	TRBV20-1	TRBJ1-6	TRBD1	CSAHPGQVQYPYNSPLHF	TGCAGTGCGCATCCGGGACAGGTCCAATACCCCTATAATTCACCCCTCCACTTT
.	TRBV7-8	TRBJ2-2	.	CASSQGGRSGAGELFF	TGTGCCAGCAGCCAGGGTGGCAGGAGCGGTGCCGGGGAGCTGTTTTTT
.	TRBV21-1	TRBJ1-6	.	CASSKGDRGDFRPYNSPLHF	TGTGCCAGCAGCAAAGGTGACAGGGGAGATTTTAGGCCCTATAATTCACCCCTCCACTTT
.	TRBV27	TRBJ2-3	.	CASSDRPRTDTQYF	TGTGCCAGCAGTGACAGACCCCGCACAGATACGCAGTATTTT
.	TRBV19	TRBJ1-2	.	CASSIQGNLNYGYTF	TGTGCCAGTAGTATTCAAGGGAATCTTAACTATGGCTACACCTTC
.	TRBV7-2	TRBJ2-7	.	CASSLMRDGGEQYF	TGTGCCAGCAGCTTAATGAGGGACGGCGGCGAGCAGTACTTC
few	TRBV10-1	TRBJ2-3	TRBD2	CASSETGLAGLQYF	TGCGCCAGCAGTGAGACCGGACTAGCGGGATTGCAGTATTTT
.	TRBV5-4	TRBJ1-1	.	CASSFRMEDTEAFF	TGTGCCAGCAGCTTCCGGATGGAGGACACTGAAGCTTTCTTT
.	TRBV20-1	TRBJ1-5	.	CSASPGQRSNQPQHF	TGCAGTGCCAGCCCTGGACAGAGGAGCAATCAGCCCCAGCATTTT
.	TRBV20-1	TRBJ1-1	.	CSASPQGWNTEAFF	TGCAGTGCTAGTCCACAGGGTTGGAACACTGAAGCTTTCTTT
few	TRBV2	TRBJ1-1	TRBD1	CASSIPRQGPRAFF	TGTGCCAGCAGTATTCCAAGACAGGGACCGAGGGCTTTCTTT
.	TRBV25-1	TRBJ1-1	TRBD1	CASRLTGDTEAFF	TGTGCCAGCAGGTTAACAGGGGACACTGAAGCTTTCTTT
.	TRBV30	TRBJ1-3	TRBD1	CAWSRQGSNTIYF	TGTGCCTGGAGTCGACAGGGAAGCAACACCATATATTTT
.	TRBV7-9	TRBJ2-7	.	CASSFVRVSDEQYF	TGTGCCAGCAGCTTTGTCCGGGTATCGGACGAGCAGTACTTC
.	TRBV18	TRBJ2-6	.	CASSRDSGANVLTF	TGTGCCAGCTCACGAGACTCTGGGGCCAACGTCCTGACTTTC
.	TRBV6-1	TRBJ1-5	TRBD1	CASVFDRGLSQPQHF	TGTGCCAGCGTATTCGACAGGGGGCTTTCTCAGCCCCAGCATTTT
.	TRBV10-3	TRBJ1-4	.	CAISPEMGTFNEKLFF	TGTGCCATCAGTCCCGAAATGGGGACGTTTAATGAAAAACTGTTTTTT
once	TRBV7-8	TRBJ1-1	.	CASSLVGRQGKTEAFF	TGTGCCAGCAGCTTAGTTGGCCGGCAGGGGAAGACTGAAGCTTTCTTT
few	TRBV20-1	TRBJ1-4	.	CSASLGSNEKLFF	TGCAGTGCTAGTCTGGGGTCTAATGAAAAACTGTTTTTT
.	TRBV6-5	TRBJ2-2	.	CASSYSLDGELFF	TGTGCCAGCAGTTACTCCCTTGACGGGGAGCTGTTTTTT
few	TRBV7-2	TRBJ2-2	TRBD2	CASTPSSGTSGRGNTGELFF	TGTGCCAGCACGCCCAGCTCCGGGACTAGCGGGAGGGGGAACACCGGGGAGCTGTTTTTT
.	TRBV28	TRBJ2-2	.	CASSLQVGELFF	TGTGCCAGCAGCCTCCAAGTTGGGGAGCTGTTTTTT
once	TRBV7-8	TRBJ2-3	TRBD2	CASSLSLLAGDTQYF	TGTGCCAGCAGCTTATCTTTACTAGCGGGGGATACGCAGTATTTT
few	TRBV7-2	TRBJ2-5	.	CASSPQETQYF	TGTGCCAGCAGCCCACAAGAGACCCAGTACTTC
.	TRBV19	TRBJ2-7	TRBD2	CASTGGREKAYEQYF	TGTGCCAGTACCGGTGGGCGGGAGAAGGCCTACGAGCAGTACTTC
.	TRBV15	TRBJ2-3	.	CATSRDPSTDTQYF	TGTGCCACCAGCAGAGATCCAAGCACAGATACGCAGTATTTT
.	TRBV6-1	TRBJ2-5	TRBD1	CASSILGTGIQETQYF	TGTGCCAGCAGCATCCTAGGGACAGGAATTCAAGAGACCCAGTACTTC
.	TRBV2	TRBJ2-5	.	CASREGTVETQYF	TGTGCCAGCAGGGAAGGGACTGTAGAGACCCAGTACTTC
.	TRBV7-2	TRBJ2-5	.	CASSLTIGGQETQYF	TGTGCCAGCAGCTTAACCATAGGGGGACAAGAGACCCAGTACTTC
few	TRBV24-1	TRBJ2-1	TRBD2	CATSDYGASGKYNEQFF	TGTGCCACCAGTGATTATGGGGCTAGCGGGAAATACAATGAGCAGTTCTTC
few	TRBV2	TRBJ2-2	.	CASSVLTLNTGELFF	TGTGCCAGCAGTGTGTTGACATTGAACACCGGGGAGCTGTTTTTT
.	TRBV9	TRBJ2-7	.	CASSVGGGGPYEQYF	TGTGCCAGCAGCGTAGGGGGAGGGGGACCCTACGAGCAGTACTTC
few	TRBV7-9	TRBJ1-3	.	CASSLDPGAGNTIYF	TGTGCCAGCAGCTTAGATCCAGGGGCTGGAAACACCATATATTTT
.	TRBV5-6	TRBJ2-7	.	CASSTQGTYEQYF	TGTGCCAGCAGCACCCAGGGAACCTACGAGCAGTACTTC
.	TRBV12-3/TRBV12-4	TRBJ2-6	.	CASTRARSGANVLTF	TGTGCCAGCACTAGAGCCCGCTCTGGGGCCAACGTCCTGACTTTC
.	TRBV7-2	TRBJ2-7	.	CASSLDTGSYEQYF	TGTGCCAGCAGCTTAGATACAGGGTCCTACGAGCAGTACTTC
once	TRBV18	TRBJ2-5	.	CASSPQGGPQETQYF	TGTGCCAGCTCACCACAGGGGGGCCCCCAAGAGACCCAGTACTTC
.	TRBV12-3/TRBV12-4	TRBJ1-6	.	CASRGEQGRISPLHF	TGTGCCAGCAGAGGAGAACAGGGTAGGATTTCACCCCTCCACTTT
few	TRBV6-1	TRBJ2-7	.	CASSPLARTYEQYF	TGTGCCAGCAGTCCACTCGCCAGGACCTACGAGCAGTACTTC
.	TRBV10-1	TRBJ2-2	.	CASSETRPSGELFF	TGCGCCAGCAGTGAAACCCGTCCCAGCGGGGAGCTGTTTTTT
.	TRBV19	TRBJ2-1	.	CASSIAGGLNEQFF	TGTGCCAGTAGTATAGCGGGGGGCCTCAATGAGCAGTTCTTC
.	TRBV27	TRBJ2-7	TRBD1	CASRMDRLTSYEQYF	TGTGCCAGCAGGATGGACAGGTTGACCTCCTACGAGCAGTACTTC
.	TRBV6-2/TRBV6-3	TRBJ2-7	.	CARSYSSSYEQYF	TGTGCCAGATCTTACAGTAGCTCCTACGAGCAGTACTTC
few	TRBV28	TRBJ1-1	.	CASTLPGTHTEAFF	TGTGCCAGCACCCTTCCCGGGACCCACACTGAAGCTTTCTTT
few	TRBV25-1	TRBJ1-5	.	CASQVGNQPQHF	TGTGCCAGTCAAGTTGGCAATCAGCCCCAGCATTTT
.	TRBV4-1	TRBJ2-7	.	CASSRADSGYEQYF	TGCGCCAGCAGCCGGGCTGACAGCGGATACGAGCAGTACTTC
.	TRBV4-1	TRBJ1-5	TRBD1	CASSQGQGARSQPQHF	TGCGCCAGCAGCCAAGGACAGGGGGCGCGTAGTCAGCCCCAGCATTTT
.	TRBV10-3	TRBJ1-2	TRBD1	CAIRGQGYGYTF	TGTGCCATCAGGGGACAGGGCTATGGCTACACCTTC
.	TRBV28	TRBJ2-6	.	CASSLVIGPGANVLTF	TGTGCCAGCAGTTTGGTTATAGGGCCTGGGGCCAACGTCCTGACTTTC
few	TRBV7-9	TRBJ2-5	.	CASSLGTGGGETQYF	TGTGCCAGCAGCTTAGGGACAGGCGGGGGAGAGACCCAGTACTTC
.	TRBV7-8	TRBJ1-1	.	CASSVIRGEGTEAFF	TGTGCCAGCAGTGTTATCAGGGGAGAAGGCACTGAAGCTTTCTTT
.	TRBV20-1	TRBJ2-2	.	CSADDRRTGELFF	TGCAGTGCCGACGATCGGAGGACCGGGGAGCTGTTTTTT
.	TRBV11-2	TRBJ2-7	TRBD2	CASSSRREGLYEQYF	TGTGCCAGCAGCTCAAGGCGGGAGGGACTCTACGAGCAGTACTTC